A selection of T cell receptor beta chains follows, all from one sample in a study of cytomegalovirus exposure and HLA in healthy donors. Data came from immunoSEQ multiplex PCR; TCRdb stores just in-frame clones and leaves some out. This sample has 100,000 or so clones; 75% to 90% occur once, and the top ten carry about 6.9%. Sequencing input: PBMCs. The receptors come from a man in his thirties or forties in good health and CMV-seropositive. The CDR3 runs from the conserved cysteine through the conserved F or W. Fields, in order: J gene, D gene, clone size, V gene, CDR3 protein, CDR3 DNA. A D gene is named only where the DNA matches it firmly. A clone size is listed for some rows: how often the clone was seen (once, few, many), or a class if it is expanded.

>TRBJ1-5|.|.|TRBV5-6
CASSRRAVNQPQHF
TGTGCCAGCAGCCGGAGGGCCGTCAATCAGCCCCAGCATTTT
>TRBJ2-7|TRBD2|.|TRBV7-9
CASGVAGVRYEQYF
TGTGCCAGTGGTGTTGCGGGGGTAAGATACGAGCAGTACTTC
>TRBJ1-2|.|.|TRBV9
CASSVAYTGEGSYGYTF
TGTGCCAGCAGCGTAGCCTACACTGGGGAGGGAAGCTATGGCTACACCTTC
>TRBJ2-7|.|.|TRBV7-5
CARSCHGVGICYEQYF
TGTGCCAGAAGCTGCCACGGAGTCGGAATATGCTACGAGCAGTACTTC
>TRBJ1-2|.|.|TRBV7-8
CASSRTDNYGYTF
TGTGCCAGCAGCCGGACAGATAACTATGGCTACACCTTC
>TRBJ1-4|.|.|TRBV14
CASSQSTTTNEKLFF
TGTGCCAGCAGCCAATCCACAACAACTAATGAAAAACTGTTTTTT
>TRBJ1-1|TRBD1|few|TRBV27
CASNRQGPNTEAFF
TGTGCCAGCAATCGACAGGGCCCGAACACTGAAGCTTTCTTT
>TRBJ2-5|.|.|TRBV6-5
CASSYDSGETQYF
TGTGCCAGCAGTTACGACTCGGGGGAGACCCAGTACTTC
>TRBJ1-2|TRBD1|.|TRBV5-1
CASSDRASYGYTF
TGCGCCAGCAGCGACAGGGCGAGCTATGGCTACACCTTC
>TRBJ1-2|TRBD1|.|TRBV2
CASSIQGIVYGYTF
TGTGCCAGCAGTATACAGGGGATCGTGTATGGCTACACCTTC
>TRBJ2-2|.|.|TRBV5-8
CASSRNRDGFF
TGTGCCAGCAGCAGGAACAGGGACGGGTTTTTT
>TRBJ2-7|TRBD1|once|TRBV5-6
CASSLVDRGYEQYF
TGTGCCAGCAGCTTGGTCGACAGGGGGTACGAGCAGTACTTC
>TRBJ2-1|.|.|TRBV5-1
CASSLTVMRAPESNEQFF
TGCGCCAGCAGCTTGACAGTAATGCGGGCCCCCGAATCCAATGAGCAGTTCTTC
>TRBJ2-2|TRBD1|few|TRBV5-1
CASSPDRANTGELFF
TGCGCCAGCAGCCCCGACAGGGCGAACACCGGGGAGCTGTTTTTT
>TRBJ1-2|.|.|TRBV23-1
CASSSRGGYTF
TGCGCCAGCAGTTCGAGAGGAGGCTACACCTTC
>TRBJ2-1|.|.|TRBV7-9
CASSPRRDNEQFF
TGTGCCAGCAGCCCCAGACGGGACAATGAGCAGTTCTTC
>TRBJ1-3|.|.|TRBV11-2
CASSLQAKVFSGNTIYF
TGTGCCAGCAGCTTACAGGCAAAGGTCTTCTCTGGAAACACCATATATTTT
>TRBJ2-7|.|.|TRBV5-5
CASSPRVGPYEQYF
TGTGCCAGCAGCCCCAGGGTTGGGCCCTACGAGCAGTACTTC
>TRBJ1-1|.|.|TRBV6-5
CASSPRNTEAFF
TGTGCCAGCAGTCCTAGGAACACTGAAGCTTTCTTT
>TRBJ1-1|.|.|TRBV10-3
CAISESRVMSTEAFF
TGTGCCATCAGTGAGTCTCGGGTTATGAGCACTGAAGCTTTCTTT
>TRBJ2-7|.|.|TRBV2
CASSEVPGSSYEQYF
TGTGCCAGCAGTGAAGTTCCGGGGTCCTCCTACGAGCAGTACTTC
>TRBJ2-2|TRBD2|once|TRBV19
CASSITGGAGELFF
TGTGCCAGTAGTATTACCGGGGGGGCCGGGGAGCTGTTTTTT
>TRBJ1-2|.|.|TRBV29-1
CSVGTARGISYNYGYTF
TGCAGCGTTGGGACCGCCAGGGGTATTTCGTATAACTATGGCTACACCTTC
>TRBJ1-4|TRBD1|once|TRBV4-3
CASSQVRTGTGSEKLFF
TGCGCCAGCAGCCAAGTTCGAACCGGGACAGGTAGTGAAAAACTGTTTTTT
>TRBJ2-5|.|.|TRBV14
CASSPLRVLTQYF
TGTGCCAGCAGCCCTCTACGAGTCCTGACCCAGTACTTC